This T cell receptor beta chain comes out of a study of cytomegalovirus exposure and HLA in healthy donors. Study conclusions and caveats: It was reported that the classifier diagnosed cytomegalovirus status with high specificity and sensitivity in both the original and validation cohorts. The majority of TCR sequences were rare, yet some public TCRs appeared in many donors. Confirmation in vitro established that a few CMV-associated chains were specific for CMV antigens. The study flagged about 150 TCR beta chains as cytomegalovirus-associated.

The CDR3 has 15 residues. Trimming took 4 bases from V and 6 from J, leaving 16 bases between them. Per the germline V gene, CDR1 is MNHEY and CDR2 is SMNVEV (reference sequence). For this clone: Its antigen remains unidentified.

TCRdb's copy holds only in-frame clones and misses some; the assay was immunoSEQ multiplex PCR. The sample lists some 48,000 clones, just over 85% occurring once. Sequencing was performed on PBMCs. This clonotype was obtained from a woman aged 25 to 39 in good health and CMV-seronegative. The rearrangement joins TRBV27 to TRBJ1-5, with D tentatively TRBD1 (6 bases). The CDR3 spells CASSSGIRGGQPQHF. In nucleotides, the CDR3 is TGTGCCAGCAGTTCGGGGATTAGGGGGGGTCAGCCCCAGCATTTT.